This T cell receptor beta chain was captured by sequencing in a study of breast tumors, draining lymph nodes, adjacent tissues. Study results and limitations: The lymph node origin of tumor T cells was framed as consistent with a hypothesis, not demonstrated. Tumor TCR diversity was below lymph nodes but above nontumor tissue. Findings are consistent with lymph node origin and intratumoral expansion of most tumor T cells. Compared with basal-like, luminal-like tumors shared significantly more repertoire with nontumor tissue.

Axillary draining lymph nodes of breast cancer patients supplied the node samples. This CDR3 contains 13 residues. The germline V gene encodes CDR1 GTSNPN and CDR2 SVGIG (reference sequence). MiXCR, applied by TCRdb to the multiplex PCR reads, yields one record per CDR3 protein. The repertoire consists of about 270,000 distinct CDR3 sequences, with 30% to 35% occurring once and the leading ten covering 0.85% to 1.3%. In regard to this clonotype: Its matching antigen is unknown. Sequence at one end of the junction differs from germline and may be a read error.

The V call is TRBV30, the J call TRBJ2-3, with 7 bases matching TRBD2. The receptor was isolated from a female donor with breast cancer. Some clones in this sample may be carry-over from other donors' samples. The sequenced sample was axillary lymph node tissue. The CDR3 protein is CAWTGGITGTQYF. The DNA of the CDR3 is TGTGCCTGGACGGGGGGAATAACAGGTACGCAGTATTTT.